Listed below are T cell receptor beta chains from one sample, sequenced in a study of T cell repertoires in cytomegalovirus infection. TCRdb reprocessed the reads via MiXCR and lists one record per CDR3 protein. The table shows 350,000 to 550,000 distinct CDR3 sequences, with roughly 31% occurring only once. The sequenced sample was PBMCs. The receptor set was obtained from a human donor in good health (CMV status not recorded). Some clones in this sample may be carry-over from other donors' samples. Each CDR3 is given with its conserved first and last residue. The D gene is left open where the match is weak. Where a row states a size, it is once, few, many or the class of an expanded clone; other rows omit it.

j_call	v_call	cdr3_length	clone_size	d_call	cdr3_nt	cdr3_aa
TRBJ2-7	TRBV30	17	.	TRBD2	TGTGCCTGGAGTGGCCCAGCGCTAGCGGGGAGCAACTACGAGCAGTACTTC	CAWSGPALAGSNYEQYF
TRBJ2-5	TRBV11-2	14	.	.	TGTGCCAGCAGCTTAGTTACCGGGACAGAGACCCAGTACTTC	CASSLVTGTETQYF
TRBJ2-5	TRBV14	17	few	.	TGTGCCAGCAGCCAATTGGGTGACAGCCCTAGTGGAGAGACCCAGTACTTC	CASSQLGDSPSGETQYF
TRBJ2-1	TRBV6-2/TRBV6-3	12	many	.	TGTGCCAGCAGTCCACGGCACAATGAGCAGTTCTTC	CASSPRHNEQFF
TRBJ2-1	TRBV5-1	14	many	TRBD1	TGCGCCAGCAGCTTGGGGGGGACAGTCAATGAGCAGTTCTTC	CASSLGGTVNEQFF
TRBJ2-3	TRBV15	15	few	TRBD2	TGTGCCACCAACGAGCGGGGGGACCCCACAGATACGCAGTATTTT	CATNERGDPTDTQYF
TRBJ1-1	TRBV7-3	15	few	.	TGTGCCAGCAGCTTAAACGGACGTCGATCCCCTGAAGCTTTCTTT	CASSLNGRRSPEAFF
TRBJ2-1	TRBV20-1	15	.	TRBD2	TGCAGTGCTTTTTACTCTAGCGGGGACTACAATGAGCAGTTCTTC	CSAFYSSGDYNEQFF
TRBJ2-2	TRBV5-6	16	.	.	TGTGCCAGCAGCTTGATGGAGTTATCGAACACCGGGGAGCTGTTTTTT	CASSLMELSNTGELFF
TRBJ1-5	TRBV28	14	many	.	TGTGCCAGCAGTTTACCAGGGTTGGATCAGCCCCAGCATTTT	CASSLPGLDQPQHF
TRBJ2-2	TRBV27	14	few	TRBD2	TGTGCCAGCACCGGGGGGTTGAACACCGGGGAGCTGTTTTTT	CASTGGLNTGELFF
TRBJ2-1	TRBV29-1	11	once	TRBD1	TGCAGCGTTGAACGGGGACAGTCGCAGTTCTTC	CSVERGQSQFF
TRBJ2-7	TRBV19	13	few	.	TGTGCCAGTAGTATCGGGGACTCCTACGAGCAGTACTTC	CASSIGDSYEQYF
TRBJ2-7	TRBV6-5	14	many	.	TGTGCCAGCAGTTACTGGCAGGGGCAGAACGAGCAGTACTTC	CASSYWQGQNEQYF
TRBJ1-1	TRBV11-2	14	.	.	TGTGCCAGCAGCCCCCGGGAAGTTAACACTGAAGATTTCTTT	CASSPREVNTEDFF
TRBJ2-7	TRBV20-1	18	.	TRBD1	TGCAGTGCTAGAGATTCGAATAAGAGACAGGGTCTAAACTACGAGCAGTACTTC	CSARDSNKRQGLNYEQYF
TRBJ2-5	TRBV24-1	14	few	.	TGTGCCACCAGTGATCCAACTAGCTTAGAGACCCAGTACTTC	CATSDPTSLETQYF
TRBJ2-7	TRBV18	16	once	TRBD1	TGTGCCAGCTCACCTCAAGGACAGGGAGTAGGCGGCGAGCAGTACTTC	CASSPQGQGVGGEQYF
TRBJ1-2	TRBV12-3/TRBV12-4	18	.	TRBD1	TGTGCCAGCAGTCGAACCTCCATACGTGACAGGGGAGAGTTTGGCTACACCTTC	CASSRTSIRDRGEFGYTF